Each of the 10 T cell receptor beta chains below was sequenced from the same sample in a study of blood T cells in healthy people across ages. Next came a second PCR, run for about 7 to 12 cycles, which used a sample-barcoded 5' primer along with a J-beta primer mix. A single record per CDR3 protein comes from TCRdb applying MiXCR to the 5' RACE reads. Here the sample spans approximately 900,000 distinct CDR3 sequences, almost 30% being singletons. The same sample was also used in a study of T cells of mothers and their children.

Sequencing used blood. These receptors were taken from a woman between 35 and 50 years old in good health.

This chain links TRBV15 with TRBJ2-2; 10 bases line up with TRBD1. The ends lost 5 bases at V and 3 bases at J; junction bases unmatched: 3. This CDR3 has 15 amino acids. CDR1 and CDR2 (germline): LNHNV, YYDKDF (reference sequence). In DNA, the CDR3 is TGTGCCACCAGCCTCGGACAGGGGGACACCGGGGAGCTGTTTTTT. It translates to CATSLGQGDTGELFF.

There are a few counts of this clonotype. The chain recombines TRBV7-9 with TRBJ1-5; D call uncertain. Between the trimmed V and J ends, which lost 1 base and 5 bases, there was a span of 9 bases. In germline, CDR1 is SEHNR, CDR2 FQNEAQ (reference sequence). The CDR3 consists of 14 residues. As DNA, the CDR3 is TGTGCCAGCAGCTTAGGTGGGTTTGATCAGCCCCAGCATTTT. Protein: CASSLGGFDQPQHF.

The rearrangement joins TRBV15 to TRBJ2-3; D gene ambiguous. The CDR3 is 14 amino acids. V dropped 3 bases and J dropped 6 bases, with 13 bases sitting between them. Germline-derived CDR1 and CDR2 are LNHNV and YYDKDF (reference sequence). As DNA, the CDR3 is TGTGCCACCAGCAGTCCCGGACGGCAGGATACGCAGTATTTT. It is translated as CATSSPGRQDTQYF.

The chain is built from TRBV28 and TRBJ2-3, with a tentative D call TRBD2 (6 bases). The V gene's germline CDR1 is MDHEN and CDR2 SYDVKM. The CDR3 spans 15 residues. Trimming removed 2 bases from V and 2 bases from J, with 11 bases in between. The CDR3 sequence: CASSLGGRFTDTQYF. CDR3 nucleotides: TGTGCCAGCAGTTTAGGGGGGAGGTTCACAGATACGCAGTATTTT.

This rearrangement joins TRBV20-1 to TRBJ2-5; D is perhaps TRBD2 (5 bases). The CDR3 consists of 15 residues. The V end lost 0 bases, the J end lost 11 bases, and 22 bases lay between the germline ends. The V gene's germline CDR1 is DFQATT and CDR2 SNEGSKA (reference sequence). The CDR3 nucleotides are TGCAGTGCTAGAGAATTTAGGGCTCCGGGAAATGAGCAGTACTTC. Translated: CSAREFRAPGNEQYF.

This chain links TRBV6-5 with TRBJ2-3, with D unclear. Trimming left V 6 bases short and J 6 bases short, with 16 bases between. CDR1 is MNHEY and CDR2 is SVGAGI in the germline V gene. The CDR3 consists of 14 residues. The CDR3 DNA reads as TGTGCCAGCAGCCATTTGAAGAGCATGGATACGCAGTATTTT. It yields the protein CASSHLKSMDTQYF.

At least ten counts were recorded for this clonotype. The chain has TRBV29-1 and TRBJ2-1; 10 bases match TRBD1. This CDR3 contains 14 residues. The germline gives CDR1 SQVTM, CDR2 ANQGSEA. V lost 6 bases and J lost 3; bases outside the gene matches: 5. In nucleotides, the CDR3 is TGCAGCGTGGACAGGGGGGCCCTCTACAATGAGCAGTTCTTC. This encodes CSVDRGALYNEQFF.

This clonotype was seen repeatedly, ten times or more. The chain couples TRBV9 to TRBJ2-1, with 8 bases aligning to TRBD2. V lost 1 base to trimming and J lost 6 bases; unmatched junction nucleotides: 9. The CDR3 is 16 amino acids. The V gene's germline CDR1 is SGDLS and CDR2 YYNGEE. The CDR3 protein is CASSVWAAGALNEQFF. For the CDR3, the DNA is TGTGCCAGCAGCGTATGGGCAGCGGGGGCTCTCAATGAGCAGTTCTTC.

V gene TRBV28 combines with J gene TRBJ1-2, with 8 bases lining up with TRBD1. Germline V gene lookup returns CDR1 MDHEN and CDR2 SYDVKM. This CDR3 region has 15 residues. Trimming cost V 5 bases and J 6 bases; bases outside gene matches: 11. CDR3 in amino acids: CASSPPDRALDGYTF. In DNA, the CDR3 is TGTGCCAGCAGTCCACCGGACAGGGCCCTGGATGGCTACACCTTC.

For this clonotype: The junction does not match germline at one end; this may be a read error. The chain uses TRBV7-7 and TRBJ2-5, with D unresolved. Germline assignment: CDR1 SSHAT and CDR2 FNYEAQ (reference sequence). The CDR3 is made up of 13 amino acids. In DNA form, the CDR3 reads TGTGCTAGCAGCACGGATAGGCAAGAGACCCAGTACTTC. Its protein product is CASSTDRQETQYF.